Below, 23 T cell receptor beta chains from the same sample are listed, as sequenced in a study of early T cells in non-severe SARS-CoV-2 infection. TCRdb fed the 5' RACE reads into MiXCR, producing one record per CDR3 protein. This sample has about 61,000 distinct CDR3 sequences, with about 10% found just once. What was sequenced was whole blood. These receptors all come from an adult who was a healthcare worker with PCR-confirmed SARS-CoV-2 infection or an uninfected control (not recorded which).

V and J are TRBV9 and TRBJ2-5; D might be TRBD2 (5 bases). Germline V gene data show CDR1 as SGDLS and CDR2 as YYNGEE. CDR3 length equals 14 residues. V was clipped by 4 bases and J by 4 bases, with 14 bases between them. The CDR3 DNA is TGTGCCAGCAGCCCGAGGGTGCACCCAGAGACCCAGTACTTC. This gives the protein CASSPRVHPETQYF.

This chain links TRBV7-9 with TRBJ2-3; 13 nucleotides align to TRBD2. Trimming took 5 bases from V and 0 from J; bases not matched to a gene: 11. Germline assignment: CDR1 SEHNR and CDR2 FQNEAQ (reference sequence). The CDR3 contains 19 residues. CDR3 nucleotide sequence: TGTGCCAGCAGCCGAGGGCGACTAGCGGGGGGCCAGAGCACAGATACGCAGTATTTT. Residues: CASSRGRLAGGQSTDTQYF.

This clonotype was counted many times. The rearrangement uses TRBV20-1 and TRBJ1-4; no firm D call. The germline V and J ends were trimmed by 0 bases and 8 bases, with 13 bases remaining between them. The CDR3 runs 14 residues. Germline CDR1 reads DFQATT; CDR2 reads SNEGSKA (reference sequence). CDR3 in amino acids: CSARDRQFLEKLFF. The CDR3 DNA reads TGCAGTGCTAGAGATAGGCAGTTTTTGGAAAAACTGTTTTTT.

This clonotype was counted many times. The genes are TRBV12-3 or TRBV12-4 and TRBJ1-6, with 7 bases aligning to TRBD1. V shed 7 bases, J shed 5 bases, and the junction held 5 bases outside the gene matches. The CDR3 runs 14 residues. The CDR3 nucleotides are TGTGCCAGCACTTCGGGACAGAATAATTCACCCCTCCACTTT. Translation: CASTSGQNNSPLHF.

This clonotype was seen ten or more times. This rearrangement joins TRBV2 to TRBJ2-3; D remains ambiguous. The CDR3 is made up of 12 amino acids. V was pared by 2 bases and J by 4 bases, with 4 bases between. Germline CDR1 SNHLY, CDR2 FYNNEI. The DNA of the CDR3 is TGTGCCAGCAGTGAAAGTCCAGATACGCAGTATTTT. Its translation is CASSESPDTQYF.

This clonotype turned up a few times. The gene calls are TRBV7-9 and TRBJ1-1; D is unresolved. V dropped 5 bases and J dropped 4 bases, with 8 bases sitting between them. This CDR3 is built from 12 residues. Looked up from germline, CDR1 is SEHNR and CDR2 is FQNEAQ (reference sequence). As DNA, the CDR3 is TGTGCCAGCAGCCACGAGGGCACTGAAGCTTTCTTT. Protein product: CASSHEGTEAFF.

This clonotype has a count of ten or more. The chain recombines TRBV20-1 with TRBJ1-4, with unresolved D. Trimming stripped 6 bases from V and 2 bases from J, with 16 bases between. Looked up from germline, CDR1 is DFQATT and CDR2 is SNEGSKA (reference sequence). The CDR3 consists of 15 residues. The CDR3 sequence is CSASGWGTTNEKLFF. The CDR3 DNA follows: TGCAGTGCCAGCGGCTGGGGTACGACTAATGAAAAACTGTTTTTT.

This clonotype was seen repeatedly, ten times or more. This sequence joins TRBV20-1 and TRBJ2-7; weak D call: TRBD2 (5 bases). The germline gives CDR1 DFQATT, CDR2 SNEGSKA (reference sequence). The CDR3 has 13 amino acids. V was clipped by 5 bases and J by 4 bases, with 15 bases between them. The DNA of the CDR3 is TGCAGTGCTCGTCGGGAAGGGCCTTACGAGCAGTACTTC. Translated: CSARREGPYEQYF.

J is TRBJ1-1 and V is TRBV20-1; the D gene is possibly TRBD1 (6 bases). CDR3 length: 14 residues. The V end was cut by 6 bases, the J end by 0 bases, with 14 bases between. Germline values: CDR1 DFQATT, CDR2 SNEGSKA (reference sequence). CDR3 loop: CSASTSGVNTEAFF. CDR3 nucleotides: TGCAGTGCCTCAACCTCAGGGGTGAACACTGAAGCTTTCTTT.

This clonotype was found many times. The V gene is TRBV19, the J gene TRBJ1-5; D unclear. The CDR3 sequence is 14 residues long. Trimming removed 7 bases at V and 3 bases at J, with 13 bases between. Germline CDR1 reads LNHDA; CDR2 reads SQIVND (reference sequence). The CDR3 region is CASTAGGNNQPQHF. CDR3 DNA: TGTGCCAGTACCGCGGGAGGGAACAATCAGCCCCAGCATTTT. The full variable domain, with the rest looked up from reference TRBV19 and TRBJ1-5, is DGGITQSPKYLFRKEGQNVTLSCEQNLNHDAMYWYRQDPGQGLRLIYYSQIVNDFQKGDIAEGYSVSREKKESFPLTVTSAQKNPTAFYLCASTAGGNNQPQHFGDGTRLSIL.

The sample holds many counts of this clonotype. The chain joins TRBV11-2 to TRBJ2-7; D is perhaps TRBD2 (5 bases). The CDR3 extends over 13 amino acids. Trimming took off 3 bases at V and 4 bases at J, with 10 bases between the two ends. CDR1 and CDR2 (germline): SGHAT, FQNNGV. Here the CDR3 reads CASSLRGPYEQYF. The DNA of the CDR3 is TGTGCCAGCAGCTTGAGAGGGCCTTACGAGCAGTACTTC.

This clonotype was observed at least ten times. The V gene is TRBV10-3, the J gene TRBJ2-7; 12 nucleotides line up with TRBD2. The V gene's germline CDR1 is ENHRY and CDR2 SYGVKD. Unmatched junction bases numbered 17, after V lost 8 bases and J lost 3 bases. The length of the CDR3 is 18 residues. CDR3 bases: TGTGCCATCTCTGACCCCTCGACTAGCGGGGGCGGGGACTACGAGCAGTACTTC. Protein: CAISDPSTSGGGDYEQYF.

This clonotype was detected many times. The V and J genes are TRBV7-9 and TRBJ1-1; 8 bases map to TRBD1. Germline CDR1 SEHNR, CDR2 FQNEAQ (reference sequence). The CDR3 extends over 19 amino acids. Germline trimming cut 2 bases from V and 2 bases from J; bases unmatched to any gene: 16. DNA of the CDR3: TGTGCCAGCAGCTTACACCCGTGGGCACCCGGACAGGGTAACACTGAAGCTTTCTTT. This translates into CASSLHPWAPGQGNTEAFF.

This clonotype has ten or more counts. The chain couples TRBV6-5 to TRBJ1-5; perhaps TRBD1 as D (5 bases). The CDR3 contains 17 residues. The germline V and J ends were trimmed by 6 bases and 4 bases, with 22 bases remaining between them. The germline V gene encodes CDR1 MNHEY and CDR2 SVGAGI. CDR3 nucleotide sequence: TGTGCCAGCAGCGCCGGGGGTCCAATTTTCGGGAATCAGCCCCAGCATTTT. This codes for CASSAGGPIFGNQPQHF.

This clonotype has a count of ten or more. V and J are TRBV30 and TRBJ1-4, with D perhaps matching TRBD1 (6 bases). Per germline, CDR1 GTSNPN and CDR2 SVGIG (reference sequence). Trimming took 2 bases from V and 5 from J, leaving 12 bases between them. The CDR3 spans 14 residues. The CDR3 is CAWSSGQGNEKLFF. The CDR3 coding sequence is TGTGCCTGGAGTAGTGGGCAGGGGAATGAAAAACTGTTTTTT. Full variable domain (outside the CDR3, taken from reference TRBV30 and TRBJ1-4): SQTIHQWPATLVQPVGSPLSLECTVEGTSNPNLYWYRQAAGRGLQLLFYSVGIGQISSEVPQNLSASRPQDRQFILSSKKLLLSDSGFYLCAWSSGQGNEKLFFGSGTQLSVL.

This clonotype came up many times. The chain couples TRBV7-8 to TRBJ2-2; perhaps D is TRBD1 or TRBD2 (5 bases each). The germline V and J ends were trimmed by 2 bases and 6 bases, with 13 bases remaining between them. Germline V gene sequence: CDR1 SGHVS, CDR2 FQNEAQ. The CDR3 sequence is 15 residues long. The CDR3 nucleotides read TGTGCCAGCAGCTTAAGTACAGGCGGGTCCGGGGAGCTGTTTTTT. Amino acid sequence: CASSLSTGGSGELFF. Full variable domain (missing parts from reference TRBV7-8 and TRBJ2-2): GAGVSQSPRYKVAKRGQDVALRCDPISGHVSLFWYQQALGQGPEFLTYFQNEAQLDKSGLPSDRFFAERPEGSVSTLKIQRTQQEDSAVYLCASSLSTGGSGELFFGEGSRLTVL.

This clonotype was recorded at least ten times. The chain employs TRBV20-1 and TRBJ2-1; a possible D gene is TRBD2 (5 bases). The V gene lost 0 bases and the J gene lost 3 bases, with 9 bases spanning the gap. CDR1 is DFQATT and CDR2 is SNEGSKA in the germline V gene (reference sequence). There are 14 residues in the CDR3. The CDR3 nucleotides read TGCAGTGCTAGAGATCTAGCCCTCTACAATGAGCAGTTCTTC. This gives the protein CSARDLALYNEQFF.

Only a few counts were recorded for this clonotype. This sequence joins TRBV12-3 or TRBV12-4 and TRBJ1-1, with no clear D. Trimming took 3 bases from V and 1 from J, leaving 3 bases between them. This CDR3 has 12 amino acids. CDR3 protein: CASSFWNTEAFF. The CDR3 DNA reads TGTGCCAGCAGTTTTTGGAACACTGAAGCTTTCTTT.

This clonotype was counted ten times or more. The V call is TRBV7-9, the J call TRBJ1-1; TRBD1 is a possible D gene (5 bases). V was shortened by 3 bases and J by 1 base, with 6 bases between the two germline ends. Per germline, CDR1 SEHNR and CDR2 FQNEAQ (reference sequence). The CDR3 covers 13 residues. This CDR3 is CASSFQGNTEAFF. The DNA of the CDR3 is TGTGCCAGCAGCTTTCAGGGGAACACTGAAGCTTTCTTT.

This clonotype was counted a single time. One base away lies a much larger clone, so this may be a sequencing read error. The gene calls are TRBV29-1 and TRBJ2-7, with a tentative D call TRBD1 (6 bases). The CDR3 length is 15 residues. Germline assignment: CDR1 SQVTM and CDR2 ANQGSEA. Trimming took 5 bases from V and 3 from J, leaving 20 bases between them. This CDR3 is CSVKGGGHPLYEQYF. For the CDR3, the DNA is TGCAGCGTTAAAGGTGGGGGACATCCTCTCTACGAGCAGTACTTC.

This clonotype was found a few times. The chain has TRBV9 and TRBJ2-2; D uncertain. Trimming took off 4 bases at V and 3 bases at J, with 13 bases between the two ends. This CDR3 is built from 15 residues. Germline CDR1 and CDR2: SGDLS and YYNGEE. The DNA for the CDR3 is TGTGCCAGCAGCTTAGGGCCAGCCTACACCGGGGAGCTGTTTTTT. Translating gives CASSLGPAYTGELFF. The full variable domain, in which reference TRBV9 and TRBJ2-2 provide the parts outside the CDR3, is DSGVTQTPKHLITATGQRVTLRCSPRSGDLSVYWYQQSLDQGLQFLIQYYNGEERAKGNILERFSAQQFPDLHSELNLSSLELGDSALYFCASSLGPAYTGELFFGEGSRLTVL.

This clonotype has ten or more counts. The CDR3 here is CASSHPGTDTQYF. CDR3 sequence (DNA): TGTGCCAGCAGCCATCCGGGCACAGATACGCAGTATTTT. This sequence joins TRBV11-2 and TRBJ2-3; D unclear. The ends were cut back, 5 bases at V and 1 base at J, with 7 bases in the middle. The germline CDR1 and CDR2 sequences are SGHAT and FQNNGV. This CDR3 is built from 13 residues.

This clonotype was seen at least ten times. V is TRBV27 and J is TRBJ1-2, with 10 positions matching TRBD1. Germline V gene data show CDR1 as MNHEY and CDR2 as SMNVEV (reference sequence). After removal of 2 bases from V and 4 bases from J, the junction contained 4 bases not matched to a gene. The CDR3 consists of 15 residues. Here the CDR3 DNA reads TGTGCCAGCAGTTTAAAGGGACAGGGGTTCTATGGCTACACCTTC. Protein: CASSLKGQGFYGYTF.